Below are 21 T cell receptor beta chains sequenced from a single sample in a study of a mutant IDH1 vaccine in newly diagnosed glioma. The time point here: baseline, week 1 (first vaccination visit). Treatment in this sample: pre-vaccination baseline after standard-of-care therapy. Produced via immunoSEQ multiplex PCR; TCRdb's table is partial and in-frame only. The data hold tens of thousands of clones, with over 75% observed a single time. Sequencing used PBMCs, obtained from a glioma patient treated with radiotherapy, temozolomide or both. These receptors were obtained from a man aged 25-40 years with glioma.

V is TRBV27 and J is TRBJ1-4; D may be TRBD1 (5 bases). The V gene's germline CDR1 is MNHEY and CDR2 SMNVEV (reference sequence). The V gene lost 4 bases and the J gene lost 5 bases, with 20 bases spanning the gap. This CDR3 contains 17 residues. CDR3 residues: CASSSLTGTAINEKLFF. Written as DNA, the CDR3 is TGTGCCAGCAGTTCCCTGACCGGGACGGCTATCAATGAAAAACTGTTTTTT.

The chain joins TRBV2 to TRBJ2-7; TRBD1 might be the D (6 bases). The CDR3 contains 11 residues. Germline CDR1 reads SNHLY; CDR2 reads FYNNEI. Trimming cost V 2 bases and J 12 bases, with 11 bases left between them. CDR3 region: CASSESQGSYF. CDR3 sequence (DNA): TGTGCCAGCAGTGAAAGTCAGGGGTCGTACTTC.

This chain joins TRBV15 and TRBJ1-2, with TRBD1 matching 8 bases. V lost 0 bases and J lost 6; bases outside the gene matches: 3. CDR1 is LNHNV, CDR2 YYDKDF, per germline (reference sequence). The CDR3 consists of 14 residues. The CDR3 here is CATSRDRGHDGYTF. The CDR3 DNA reads as TGTGCCACCAGCAGAGACAGGGGGCATGATGGCTACACCTTC.

This rearrangement joins TRBV4-3 to TRBJ1-4, with D possibly matching TRBD1 (6 bases). The CDR3 spans 15 residues. V lost 0 bases to trimming and J lost 7 bases, with 12 bases between them. Per the germline V gene, CDR1 is LGHNA and CDR2 is YSLEER. CDR3 DNA sequence: TGCGCCAGCAGCCAAGATCGGGGGCCGGGTGAAAAACTGTTTTTT. As protein: CASSQDRGPGEKLFF.

V usage is TRBV5-1 and J usage is TRBJ1-6; TRBD1 agrees at 7 bases. This CDR3 has 17 amino acids. CDR1 and CDR2 (germline): SGHRS, YFSETQ. Losses at the gene ends were 1 base for V and 6 bases for J; bases not matched to a gene: 10. This CDR3 reads CASSLSTPGQSNSPLHF. DNA for the CDR3: TGCGCCAGCAGCTTGTCAACACCGGGACAGTCTAATTCACCCCTCCACTTT.

This clone is classed as medium-sized. V is TRBV10-3 and J is TRBJ2-1; D is unresolved. V was trimmed by 2 bases and J by 1 base, leaving 9 bases between them. The germline gives CDR1 ENHRY, CDR2 SYGVKD. The CDR3 is 15 amino acids. CDR3 bases: TGTGCCATCAGTGAGGGCCTACGTTCCTACAATGAGCAGTTCTTC. It yields the protein CAISEGLRSYNEQFF.

The chain has TRBV7-4 and TRBJ1-1; no clear D. CDR3 length: 17 amino acids. Germline CDR1 is SGHVT and CDR2 is SQSDAQ. V gave up 4 bases and J gave up 1 base, with 19 bases separating them. This CDR3 is CASSSTPLDGENTEAFF. The CDR3 nucleotides are TGTGCCAGCAGCTCCACCCCCCTGGATGGGGAGAACACTGAAGCTTTCTTT.

This clone was observed a few times. The chain links TRBV19 to TRBJ1-1; D possibly corresponds to TRBD1 (6 bases). V was clipped by 5 bases and J by 0 bases, with 19 bases between them. The CDR3 spans 17 residues. Germline CDR1 reads LNHDA; CDR2 reads SQIVND (reference sequence). As DNA, the CDR3 is TGTGCCAGTAGTCTCGAGTCGGGACAAATAATGAACACTGAAGCTTTCTTT. It yields the protein CASSLESGQIMNTEAFF.

V usage is TRBV30 and J usage is TRBJ2-7; weak D call: TRBD1 (6 bases). Germline V gene sequence: CDR1 GTSNPN, CDR2 SVGIG (reference sequence). The CDR3 contains 13 residues. V lost 4 bases, J lost 0 bases, and 10 bases lay in between. The CDR3 nucleotides are TGTGCCTGGAACAGGGACAACTCCTACGAGCAGTACTTC. Translation: CAWNRDNSYEQYF.

The rearrangement uses TRBV6-5 and TRBJ2-1, with D uncertain. Trimming shortened V by 6 bases and J by 0 bases, and 12 bases separated the two germline ends. This CDR3 region has 15 residues. Germline CDR1 MNHEY, CDR2 SVGAGI. CDR3 loop: CASSPYDTSYNEQFF. CDR3 bases: TGTGCCAGCAGCCCTTACGACACCTCCTACAATGAGCAGTTCTTC.

V is TRBV5-1 and J is TRBJ1-1; TRBD1 aligns across 12 bases. Germline V gene data show CDR1 as SGHRS and CDR2 as YFSETQ. After removal of 3 bases from V and 6 bases from J, the junction contained 15 bases not matched to a gene. The CDR3 sequence is 18 residues long. The CDR3 DNA follows: TGCGCCAGCAGCTCCAAGGGGACAGGGGGCCGAGATTTCCCTGAAGCTTTCTTT. Amino acid sequence: CASSSKGTGGRDFPEAFF.

This chain joins TRBV29-1 and TRBJ2-7; D is possibly TRBD2 (5 bases). The CDR3 has 13 residues. Per germline, CDR1 SQVTM and CDR2 ANQGSEA. The V end lost 6 bases, the J end lost 0 bases, and 12 bases lay between the germline ends. CDR3: CSVVGGSSYEQYF. CDR3 in DNA: TGCAGCGTCGTCGGAGGAAGCTCCTACGAGCAGTACTTC.

CDR3 DNA: TGTGCCACCAGCAGAGTTTGGCCTGAGAACACTGAAGCTTTCTTT. This sequence encodes CATSRVWPENTEAFF. This chain links TRBV15 with TRBJ1-1, with D unclear. The V gene lost 1 base and the J gene lost 1 base, with 10 bases spanning the gap. Germline V gives CDR1 LNHNV, CDR2 YYDKDF (reference sequence). This CDR3 spans 15 amino acids.

In DNA form, the CDR3 reads TGTGCCACCAGCAGCAGGACAGGGTATTCAGGGGCCAACGTCCTGACTTTC. It codes for CATSSRTGYSGANVLTF. J is TRBJ2-6 and V is TRBV15; the match to TRBD1 covers 8 bases. V lost 3 bases and J lost 4; bases outside the gene matches: 8. Germline CDR1 reads LNHNV; CDR2 reads YYDKDF (reference sequence). CDR3 size: 17 residues.

The genes are TRBV6-4 and TRBJ2-1; TRBD1 matches at 11 bases. The CDR3 is 14 amino acids. Germline V gives CDR1 MRHNA, CDR2 SNTAGT. V was clipped by 5 bases and J by 6 bases; unmatched bases: 3. CDR3 sequence: CASSPGTGGNEQFF. For the CDR3, the DNA is TGTGCCAGCAGTCCCGGGACAGGGGGCAATGAGCAGTTCTTC.

J is TRBJ1-4 and V is TRBV5-1; the D gene is possibly TRBD1 (5 bases). Germline CDR1 is SGHRS and CDR2 is YFSETQ. The V end was cut by 0 bases, the J end by 0 bases, with 12 bases between. The CDR3 spans 17 residues. The CDR3 nucleotides are TGCGCCAGCAGCTTGGACGGGGCAACTGCAACTAATGAAAAACTGTTTTTT. This sequence encodes CASSLDGATATNEKLFF.

The rearrangement links TRBV6-1 to TRBJ2-1; 9 bases align to TRBD1. This CDR3 comprises 13 residues. Germline V lookup: CDR1 MNHNS, CDR2 SASEGT. V dropped 5 bases and J dropped 7; count of bases not matched to a gene: 3. As DNA, the CDR3 is TGTGCCAGCAGTAACAGGGGGCCGAATGAGCAGTTCTTC. This sequence encodes CASSNRGPNEQFF.

The V call is TRBV9, the J call TRBJ2-1; D possibly corresponds to TRBD2 (5 bases). The length of the CDR3 is 15 residues. Germline V gene data show CDR1 as SGDLS and CDR2 as YYNGEE. The V gene lost 4 bases and the J gene lost 8 bases, with 19 bases spanning the gap. The CDR3: CASSSSRGGHDEQFF. The CDR3 region has the DNA TGTGCCAGCAGCTCCTCCAGAGGCGGGCATGATGAGCAGTTCTTC.

The rearrangement uses TRBV7-2 and TRBJ1-1; TRBD1 aligns across 10 bases. Germline CDR1 reads SGHTA; CDR2 reads FQGNSA. Losses at the gene ends were 8 bases for V and 3 bases for J; bases not matched to a gene: 9. CDR3 length: 15 residues. The CDR3 protein is CASARDGTGDTEAFF. CDR3 nucleotides: TGTGCCAGCGCCCGGGACGGGACAGGGGACACTGAAGCTTTCTTT. Filled out from reference TRBV7-2 and TRBJ1-1, the complete variable domain reads GAGVSQSPSNKVTEKGKDVELRCDPISGHTALYWYRQSLGQGLEFLIYFQGNSAPDKSGLPSDRFSAERTGGSVSTLTIQRTQQEDSAVYLCASARDGTGDTEAFFGQGTRLTVV.

The V call is TRBV6-1, the J call TRBJ2-2; D is perhaps TRBD1 or TRBD2 (5 bases each). CDR1 and CDR2 (germline): MNHNS, SASEGT. The CDR3 runs to 15 residues. Trimming pared 7 bases from V and 5 bases from J, leaving 17 bases between. CDR3 nucleotides: TGTGCCAGCACCCCAGGGACCCTGGGGACCGGGGAGCTGTTTTTT. Residues: CASTPGTLGTGELFF.

This clone was detected only once. The chain joins TRBV5-1 to TRBJ2-2; 10 bases map to TRBD2. The CDR3 has 17 residues. V trimming: 0 bases; J trimming: 0 bases; junction bases outside the gene matches: 2. Germline-derived CDR1 and CDR2 are SGHRS and YFSETQ. CDR3 loop: CASSLAGLATNTGELFF. The CDR3 bases are TGCGCCAGCAGCTTGGCGGGACTAGCGACGAACACCGGGGAGCTGTTTTTT. The full variable domain, its missing parts supplied by reference TRBV5-1 and TRBJ2-2, is KAGVTQTPRYLIKTRGQQVTLSCSPISGHRSVSWYQQTPGQGLQFLFEYFSETQRNKGNFPGRFSGRQFSNSRSEMNVSTLELGDSALYLCASSLAGLATNTGELFFGEGSRLTVL.